The rows below give T cell receptor beta chains drawn from one sample of a study of T-cell reconstitution after alpha-beta-depleted transplantation in children. TCRdb re-analysed the PCR reads in MiXCR, keeping a single row per CDR3 protein. The sample has 350,000 to 400,000 distinct CDR3 sequences, roughly 21% seen once. The sample was PBMCs from the stem cell graft donor, taken from the stem cell graft. The receptors here all came from a human donor who donated a stem cell graft to a child with acute myeloid leukemia. Both conserved end residues are part of each CDR3. A D gene is named only where the DNA matches it firmly. Size is stated for part of the rows, as once, few or many counts, or as a class when the clone is expanded.

V gene	CDR3 length	D gene	J gene	clone size	CDR3 DNA	CDR3 protein
TRBV5-1	15	-	TRBJ2-1	few	TGCGCCAGCAGCTTGGTGTTATTAGGGTACAATGAGCAGTTCTTC	CASSLVLLGYNEQFF
TRBV5-1	15	TRBD2	TRBJ2-1	-	TGCGCCAGCAGCCCGGGACTAGTGGTTTTGGATGAGCAGTTCTTC	CASSPGLVVLDEQFF
TRBV7-9	17	TRBD2	TRBJ2-1	-	TGTGCCAGCAGCTTAGGAGCATTTGCGGGAGGATACGATGAGCAGTTCTTC	CASSLGAFAGGYDEQFF
TRBV7-2	15	-	TRBJ1-4	-	TGTGCCAGCAGCTTAGGGGAAGCAACTAATGAAAAACTGTTTTTT	CASSLGEATNEKLFF
TRBV20-1	13	TRBD1	TRBJ2-7	few	TGCAGTGCGCCCCGGGACAGACCCGACGAGCAGTACTTC	CSAPRDRPDEQYF
TRBV28	15	TRBD2	TRBJ2-7	-	TGTGCCAGCAGTTTGGGACTATTGTCCCGCTACGAGCAGTACTTC	CASSLGLLSRYEQYF
TRBV5-1	14	-	TRBJ1-4	-	TGCGCCAGCAGCTTGGACGGGAAGGATGAAAAACTGTTTTTT	CASSLDGKDEKLFF
TRBV19	18	TRBD2	TRBJ2-1	few	TGTGCCAGTAGTATTTCCCTTTCGACTAGCGGGAGTTATAATGAGCAGTTCTTC	CASSISLSTSGSYNEQFF
TRBV5-1	13	-	TRBJ2-1	few	TGCGCCAGCAGCTTGGAGGGAGACGTTGAGCAGTTCTTC	CASSLEGDVEQFF
TRBV12-5	13	-	TRBJ2-3	many	TGTGCTAGTGGTGTGACAGGCACAGATACGCAGTATTTT	CASGVTGTDTQYF
TRBV7-2	12	-	TRBJ1-2	-	TGTGCCAGCAGCTTAGTAAGAGGAGCGGCAAGCTTC	CASSLVRGAASF
TRBV20-1	14	TRBD2	TRBJ2-1	few	TGCAGTGCTAGATTTAGCGGGAGTCGCAATGAGCAGTTCTTC	CSARFSGSRNEQFF
TRBV6-2/TRBV6-3	16	TRBD2	TRBJ2-7	-	TGTGCCAGCAGCTTTCGGACTAGCGGGGCCTCCTACGAGCAGTACTTC	CASSFRTSGASYEQYF
TRBV4-1	16	-	TRBJ2-7	-	TGCGCCAGCAGCCAATTACAGGGAGGAGGACACTACGAGCAGTACTTC	CASSQLQGGGHYEQYF
TRBV4-1	15	TRBD2	TRBJ2-1	-	TGCGCCAGCAGCACGGGACTAGCGGGAGGGAGTGAGCAGTTCTTC	CASSTGLAGGSEQFF
TRBV20-1	13	-	TRBJ2-7	many	TGCAGTGCTAGGGCAGGGATTTCCTACGAGCAGTACTTC	CSARAGISYEQYF
TRBV28	13	TRBD2	TRBJ2-7	few	TGTGCCAGCCTAGCGGGAGGGCCTGACGAGCAGTACTTC	CASLAGGPDEQYF
TRBV5-1	17	-	TRBJ2-2	-	TGCGCCAGCAGCTTCCGTTCCGGGGTGGGGGACACCGGGGAGCTGTTTTTT	CASSFRSGVGDTGELFF
TRBV12-3/TRBV12-4	13	-	TRBJ2-7	few	TGTGCCAGCAGTTTAAGAGAGGGTTACGAGCAGTACTTC	CASSLREGYEQYF
TRBV15	13	-	TRBJ2-1	few	TGTGCCACCAGCAGAGATCCTGTAGCCGAGCAGTTCTTC	CATSRDPVAEQFF
TRBV6-2/TRBV6-3	15	-	TRBJ2-2	-	TGTGCCAGCAGTTATTGGGTGAAGATGATCGGGGAGCTGTTTTTT	CASSYWVKMIGELFF
TRBV20-1	12	-	TRBJ2-1	many	TGCAGTGCTAAGGCGGGATTAAATGAGCAGTTCTTC	CSAKAGLNEQFF
TRBV20-1	14	-	TRBJ2-1	-	TGCAGTGCTAGAGTTCTGGCGGGTATCGATGAGCAGTTCTTC	CSARVLAGIDEQFF
TRBV28	14	TRBD1	TRBJ2-5	-	TGTGCCAGCCAGGGACAGGGAGGGGTGAAGACCCAGTACTTC	CASQGQGGVKTQYF
TRBV5-1	16	TRBD2	TRBJ2-1	few	TGCGCCAGCAGCTTGGCAACTAGCGGATCATACAATGAGCAGTTCTTC	CASSLATSGSYNEQFF
TRBV2	10	-	TRBJ2-1	-	TGTGCCAGCTGGGGGTTTGAGCAGTTCTTC	CASWGFEQFF
TRBV10-3	15	-	TRBJ2-3	few	TGTGCCATCAGTGCTCGGCAGGGGTGGACAGATACGCAGTATTTT	CAISARQGWTDTQYF
TRBV20-1	13	-	TRBJ2-5	many	TGCAGTGCTAGACAGGGGTTGGCAGAGACCCAGTACTTC	CSARQGLAETQYF
TRBV15	14	TRBD1	TRBJ1-2	-	TGTGCCACCAGCAGAGTGAAGGGGGCGTCAGGGTACACCTTC	CATSRVKGASGYTF
TRBV24-1	18	-	TRBJ2-1	-	TGTGCCACCAGTGATTCACCTTTTGGGCTAGCGATTAACAGTGAGCAGTTCTTC	CATSDSPFGLAINSEQFF
TRBV12-3/TRBV12-4	17	TRBD2	TRBJ2-1	-	TGTGCCAGCAGTTCCCGGGATTCTAGCGGGAGTCTAAATGAGCAGTTCTTC	CASSSRDSSGSLNEQFF
TRBV29-1	13	-	TRBJ1-1	-	TGCAGCGTTGCCCAGCTGTTGAACACTGAAGCTTTCTTT	CSVAQLLNTEAFF
TRBV12-3/TRBV12-4	15	-	TRBJ2-7	-	TGTGCCAGCAGTTTGGGGTTAACCCTATCCTACGAGCAGTACTTC	CASSLGLTLSYEQYF
TRBV30	13	-	TRBJ1-1	-	TGTGCCTGGAGTGTCGACGGACGAACTGAAGCTTTCTTT	CAWSVDGRTEAFF
TRBV29-1	16	TRBD1	TRBJ2-6	-	TGCAGCGCTTTGCCTGGACAGGGGGCTGGGGCCAACGTCCTGACTTTC	CSALPGQGAGANVLTF
TRBV6-1	16	-	TRBJ2-3	few	TGTGCCAGCACCTCCCGGGTGGGCTCTAGCACAGATACGCAGTATTTT	CASTSRVGSSTDTQYF
TRBV12-3/TRBV12-4	16	-	TRBJ1-2	few	TGTGCCAGCAGTTTGGGGGCGGAATTTGCCACCTATGGCTACACCTTC	CASSLGAEFATYGYTF
TRBV20-1	14	-	TRBJ2-2	-	TGCAGTGCTAGAGATGTGGAGCGTACCGGGGAGCTGTTTTTT	CSARDVERTGELFF
TRBV7-9	17	-	TRBJ2-1	few	TGTGCCAGCAGCTTAGGAGTGGACATCGGGATCTCCAATGAGCAGTTCTTC	CASSLGVDIGISNEQFF
TRBV15	16	TRBD2	TRBJ2-1	-	TGTGCCACCAGCCCGAACAGGGAACTAGCGGGAGTGGAGCAGTTCTTC	CATSPNRELAGVEQFF
TRBV4-1	16	TRBD2	TRBJ2-1	-	TGCGCCAGCAGCCAAGTAGCGGGAGTTCCCTACAATGAGCAGTTCTTC	CASSQVAGVPYNEQFF
TRBV5-1	15	TRBD2	TRBJ2-5	-	TGCGCCAGCAGCTTGGCCCCGACTAGCGAAGAGACCCAGTACTTC	CASSLAPTSEETQYF
TRBV7-9	16	-	TRBJ2-3	-	TGTGCCAGCAGCTTAGGGGCGCCAAACAGGGAGGATACGCAGTATTTT	CASSLGAPNREDTQYF
TRBV28	18	TRBD1	TRBJ2-3	few	TGTGCCAGCAGACCCGGGACAGGGGGTACAGTCACCACAGATACGCAGTATTTT	CASRPGTGGTVTTDTQYF
TRBV20-1	14	-	TRBJ2-1	-	TGCAGTGCTAGAGATGAGGGATGGCGGAATGAGCAGTTCTTC	CSARDEGWRNEQFF
TRBV20-1	14	-	TRBJ2-1	-	TGCAGTGCTAGAGTACCTTATACAGACAATGAGCAGTTCTTC	CSARVPYTDNEQFF
TRBV11-2	15	-	TRBJ2-3	-	TGTGCCAGCAGCTTCGGGACAACGGACACAGATACGCAGTATTTT	CASSFGTTDTDTQYF
TRBV5-1	17	-	TRBJ2-1	many	TGCGCCAGCAGCTTTGGGTGGCGGGGCATATCCTACAATGAGCAGTTCTTC	CASSFGWRGISYNEQFF
TRBV5-1	16	TRBD1	TRBJ2-7	-	TGCGCCAGCAGCCTCGAGCCCGGGACAGGGTTGCCCGAGCAGTACTTC	CASSLEPGTGLPEQYF
TRBV20-1	13	-	TRBJ1-6	-	TGCAGTGCTAGTATGGACTGGGAATCACCCCTCCACTTT	CSASMDWESPLHF
TRBV28	16	TRBD1	TRBJ2-7	-	TGTGCCAGCAGTTTATCCTTAGGGCAGGGGGCTTACGAGCAGTACTTC	CASSLSLGQGAYEQYF
TRBV5-5	15	-	TRBJ2-7	few	TGTGCCAGCAGCTTCGCAGGGAAGGGGGTTTACGAGCAGTACTTC	CASSFAGKGVYEQYF
TRBV24-1	15	TRBD2	TRBJ2-3	few	TGTGCCACCAGTGATCTGAGCGGGGGGGCAGATACGCAGTATTTT	CATSDLSGGADTQYF
TRBV20-1	15	TRBD1	TRBJ1-4	-	TGCAGTGCTAGAGATGGGACAGGGATTAATGAAAAACTGTTTTTT	CSARDGTGINEKLFF